One sample yielded the 17 T cell receptor beta chains listed below, sequenced in a study of blood T cell repertoires in COVID-19. TCRdb keeps only in-frame clones here, not all; method: immunoSEQ multiplex PCR. The sample lists roughly 80,000 clones, under 85% occurring once. The specimen was peripheral blood. Receptors originate from a human donor in a cohort sampled during active COVID-19.

The chain employs TRBV4-1 and TRBJ2-1; weak D call: TRBD1 (6 bases). The germline CDR1 and CDR2 sequences are MGHRA and YSYEKL. CDR3 size: 16 residues. Between the trimmed V and J ends, which lost 1 base and 4 bases, there was a span of 14 bases. The CDR3 DNA reads as TGCGCCAGCAGCCAAGGTTCTCTAAGGGGGTACAATGAGCAGTTCTTC. Residues: CASSQGSLRGYNEQFF.

This clone was observed a handful of times. V gene TRBV7-6 combines with J gene TRBJ2-1; perhaps TRBD2 as D (5 bases). This CDR3 region has 18 residues. Germline CDR1 reads SGHVS; CDR2 reads FNYEAQ. V lost 1 base and J 4 bases, leaving 20 bases between the germline ends. CDR3 residues: CASSLGGWVQMKYNEQFF. DNA of the CDR3: TGTGCCAGCAGCTTAGGAGGGTGGGTACAGATGAAATACAATGAGCAGTTCTTC.

V and J are TRBV10-2 and TRBJ2-2, with 10 bases lining up with TRBD1. The CDR3 has 15 amino acids. J was trimmed by 4 bases and V by 10 bases; bases with no gene match: 9. Per the germline V gene, CDR1 is WSHSY and CDR2 is SAAADI. CDR3 in amino acids: CATRQGARGTGELFF. As DNA, the CDR3 is TGCGCCACAAGACAGGGGGCTCGGGGCACCGGGGAGCTGTTTTTT.

V gene TRBV7-8 combines with J gene TRBJ2-2, with 8 bases matching TRBD2. V was pared by 2 bases and J by 2 bases, with 7 bases of the junction left unmatched. CDR3 length equals 17 residues. The germline gives CDR1 SGHVS, CDR2 FQNEAQ. The CDR3 region has the DNA TGTGCCAGCAGCTTAAGGGCGGGGGGCCGCAACACCGGGGAGCTGTTTTTT. Amino acids: CASSLRAGGRNTGELFF.

This clone was seen once. The V and J genes are TRBV19 and TRBJ1-5, with D perhaps matching TRBD1 (5 bases). Trimming took off 8 bases at V and 5 bases at J, with 28 bases between the two ends. The CDR3 is 18 residues long. CDR1 LNHDA and CDR2 SQIVND come from the germline V gene (reference sequence). CDR3 residues: CASHSGRKGGMRYQPQHF. In DNA form, the CDR3 reads TGTGCCAGTCATTCAGGGCGTAAGGGTGGGATGAGATATCAGCCCCAGCATTTT.

The CDR3 coding sequence is TGTGCGTTCAGCTCCTACAATGAGCAGTTCTTC. Translated, it gives CAFSSYNEQFF. The V gene is TRBV5-4, the J gene TRBJ2-1; D remains unclear. The CDR3 sequence is 11 residues long. In germline, CDR1 is SGHNT, CDR2 YYREEE (reference sequence).

The V and J genes are TRBV7-9 and TRBJ2-7, with 10 bases that match TRBD2. The V segment lost 6 bases and the J segment 2 bases; nucleotides outside the gene matches: 10. The CDR3 has 16 amino acids. Germline V CDR1 and CDR2: SEHNR, FQNEAQ (reference sequence). The CDR3 nucleotides read TGTGCCAGCAGTCTGTCAGCTAGCGGGGGTGCCTACGAGCAGTACTTC. Translating it yields CASSLSASGGAYEQYF.

The chain carries TRBV5-1 and TRBJ2-1, with a possible D match to TRBD2 (7 bases). Germline-derived CDR1 and CDR2 are SGHRS and YFSETQ. V lost 4 bases and J 4 bases, leaving 15 bases between the germline ends. CDR3 length: 15 amino acids. The DNA for the CDR3 is TGCGCCAGCAGCGGGGGGGCGAACACATACAATGAGCAGTTCTTC. Its protein is CASSGGANTYNEQFF.

This sequence joins TRBV30 and TRBJ1-2, with TRBD1 matching over 11 bases. Trimming cost V 1 base and J 6 bases; bases outside gene matches: 16. This CDR3 contains 18 residues. The germline CDR1 and CDR2 sequences are GTSNPN and SVGIG (reference sequence). The CDR3 reads CAWSARLGQGVEGHGYTF. The CDR3 nucleotides read TGTGCCTGGAGTGCGAGATTGGGACAGGGGGTAGAGGGGCATGGCTACACCTTC.

Regarding this clone: The junction differs from germline at one of its ends, possibly a read error. The chain links TRBV7-2 to TRBJ2-1; 10 bases map to TRBD2. The V gene's germline CDR1 is SGHTA and CDR2 FQGNSA. The CDR3 sequence is 18 residues long. The CDR3 sequence: CASRLAGGLRSSYNEQFF. CDR3 coding DNA: TGTGCCAGCAGGTTAGCGGGGGGACTAAGAAGCTCCTACAATGAGCAGTTCTTC.

The rearrangement uses TRBV27 and TRBJ1-2; D remains unclear. This CDR3 region has 13 residues. Germline-derived CDR1 and CDR2 are MNHEY and SMNVEV (reference sequence). V lost 0 bases, J lost 5 bases, and 7 bases lay in between. The CDR3 region is CASSLSEGYGYTF. The CDR3 DNA reads TGTGCCAGCAGTTTATCGGAGGGATATGGCTACACCTTC.

This clone was picked up a small number of times. The chain carries TRBV11-1 and TRBJ2-5, with D perhaps TRBD2 (6 bases). V lost 5 bases and J 2 bases, leaving 18 bases between the germline ends. CDR1 SGHAT and CDR2 FQDESV come from the germline V gene (reference sequence). CDR3 size: 16 residues. CDR3: CASSRRAGREQETQYF. The CDR3 region has the DNA TGTGCCAGCAGCCGACGGGCGGGACGCGAACAAGAGACCCAGTACTTC.

The chain is built from TRBV6-1 and TRBJ2-3, with 11 positions matching TRBD2. The germline gives CDR1 MNHNS, CDR2 SASEGT. Trimming removed 3 bases from V and 6 bases from J; junction bases left unmatched: 8. The CDR3 sequence is 16 residues long. CDR3 nucleotides: TGTGCCAGCAGTGAGATCCTAGCGGGGGGAAGGGATACGCAGTATTTT. It codes for CASSEILAGGRDTQYF.

CDR3 amino acids: CASSSRGFTDTQYF. The CDR3 DNA is TGTGCCAGCAGCTCTAGGGGTTTCACAGATACGCAGTATTTT. The V and J genes are TRBV7-8 and TRBJ2-3, with D possibly being TRBD1 (5 bases). The germline gives CDR1 SGHVS, CDR2 FQNEAQ. V lost 4 bases to trimming and J lost 2 bases, with 10 bases between them. The CDR3 has 14 amino acids.

This clone was counted once. This chain uses TRBV12-5 with TRBJ2-2; TRBD2 aligns across 8 bases. The CDR3 loop spans 18 amino acids. The ends lost 1 base at V and 4 bases at J; junction bases unmatched: 11. Germline CDR1 reads LGHNT; CDR2 reads FRNRAP. The CDR3 DNA follows: TGTGCTAGTGGTTTGGCCCTCGGTAGCGGGGTCCGCACCGGGGAGCTGTTTTTT. Its translation is CASGLALGSGVRTGELFF.

The chain links TRBV28 to TRBJ1-2; 9 nucleotides line up with TRBD1. CDR1 is MDHEN and CDR2 is SYDVKM in the germline V gene. V trimming: 10 bases; J trimming: 5 bases; junction bases outside the gene matches: 14. CDR3 length equals 15 residues. The chain's CDR3 is CAISRPGQGLYGYTF. In DNA form, the CDR3 reads TGTGCCATCTCACGACCGGGACAGGGCCTATATGGCTACACCTTC.

The chain couples TRBV7-9 to TRBJ2-1, with a tentative D call TRBD1 (5 bases). This CDR3 is built from 12 residues. V was cut by 3 bases and J by 11 bases, with 11 bases left in between. The germline CDR1 and CDR2 sequences are SEHNR and FQNEAQ (reference sequence). The CDR3 nucleotides read TGTGCCAGCAGCTTTCCCTCAGGGCAGCAGTTCTTC. Amino acids: CASSFPSGQQFF.